Below, 26 T cell receptor beta chains from the same sample are listed, as sequenced in a study of T-cell memory formation after mild COVID-19. TCRdb recomputed calls from the 5' RACE reads with MiXCR, one row per CDR3 protein. The sample lists roughly 400,000 distinct CDR3 sequences, over 15% occurring once. Sample: PBMCs or a T cell subset sorted from them (not recorded which). These receptors came from a man aged 18-30 years who had mild COVID-19 (a few samples of this study predate the infection). Cell type and time point are not known.

This clonotype appeared many times. The CDR3 loop is CASSLGDTGNEQYF. CDR3 in DNA: TGCGCCAGCAGCTTGGGGGACACAGGGAACGAGCAGTACTTC. This sequence joins TRBV5-1 and TRBJ2-7; weak D call: TRBD1 (6 bases). CDR1 and CDR2 from the germline V gene are SGHRS and YFSETQ. Trimming left V 0 bases short and J 5 bases short, with 12 bases between. The CDR3 has 14 amino acids.

This clonotype was seen more than once but under ten times. The chain carries TRBV28 and TRBJ1-6, with a tentative D call TRBD1 (5 bases). The CDR3 totals 14 residues. Trimming took 6 bases from V and 14 from J, leaving 20 bases between them. In germline, CDR1 is MDHEN, CDR2 SYDVKM. The CDR3 DNA reads TGTGCCAGCAGCCCAGGGTCCTCAAATTTGGCCCTCCACTTT. Protein sequence: CASSPGSSNLALHF. Drawing the rest from reference TRBV28 and TRBJ1-6, the complete variable domain is DVKVTQSSRYLVKRTGEKVFLECVQDMDHENMFWYRQDPGLGLRLIYFSYDVKMKEKGDIPEGYSVSREKKERFSLILESASTNQTSMYLCASSPGSSNLALHFGNGTRLTVT.

This clonotype was found a few times. The chain uses TRBV6-5 and TRBJ1-2; D is unclear. Trimming shortened V by 7 bases and J by 8 bases, and 17 bases separated the two germline ends. The CDR3 extends over 13 amino acids. Per the germline V gene, CDR1 is MNHEY and CDR2 is SVGAGI. CDR3: CASTPRGLSGYTF. The CDR3 DNA reads TGTGCCAGCACCCCTCGTGGGCTCTCGGGCTACACCTTC.

Only a few counts were recorded for this clonotype. This chain connects TRBV4-1 to TRBJ2-5, with D uncertain. Trimming took 4 bases from V and 2 from J, leaving 17 bases between them. Germline CDR1 and CDR2: MGHRA and YSYEKL. The CDR3 consists of 16 residues. CDR3 nucleotide sequence: TGCGCCAGCAGCCCCACCATTGCCTATGGGCAAGAGACCCAGTACTTC. This gives the protein CASSPTIAYGQETQYF.

This clonotype appeared many times. V gene TRBV5-8 combines with J gene TRBJ2-5; maybe TRBD2 (5 bases). V lost 1 base and J 3 bases, leaving 13 bases between the germline ends. The germline V gene has CDR1 SGHTS and CDR2 YDEGEE. The CDR3 spans 15 residues. The CDR3 spells CASSLSWENEETQYF. The CDR3 coding sequence is TGTGCCAGCAGCTTGAGCTGGGAGAACGAAGAGACCCAGTACTTC. The whole variable domain, filled in from reference TRBV5-8 and TRBJ2-5, reads EAGVTQSPTHLIKTRGQQATLRCSPISGHTSVYWYQQALGLGLQFLLWYDEGEERNRGNFPPRFSGRQFPNYSSELNVNALELEDSALYLCASSLSWENEETQYFGPGTRLLVL.

This sequence joins TRBV28 and TRBJ1-2; D is perhaps TRBD1 (6 bases). V was cut by 4 bases and J by 6 bases, with 15 bases left in between. This CDR3 comprises 14 residues. The germline V gene has CDR1 MDHEN and CDR2 SYDVKM. CDR3 region: CASSSSNRAHGYTF. CDR3 DNA sequence: TGTGCCAGCAGTTCCTCAAACAGGGCCCATGGCTACACCTTC.

The chain links TRBV6-5 to TRBJ2-4; TRBD1 aligns across 7 bases. Germline CDR1 MNHEY, CDR2 SVGAGI. After removal of 5 bases from V and 4 bases from J, the junction contained 8 bases not matched to a gene. This CDR3 contains 15 residues. The CDR3 reads CASSNTGTAKNIQYF. The DNA for the CDR3 is TGTGCCAGCAGTAATACCGGGACAGCAAAAAACATTCAGTACTTC.

The chain joins TRBV6-5 to TRBJ2-4, with 9 positions matching TRBD1. Germline trimming cut 6 bases from V and 1 base from J; bases unmatched to any gene: 7. Germline values: CDR1 MNHEY, CDR2 SVGAGI. The CDR3 has 16 residues. The CDR3 sequence: CASSYTGTGAKNIQYF. CDR3 nucleotide sequence: TGTGCCAGCAGCTACACCGGGACAGGGGCCAAAAACATTCAGTACTTC.

This chain uses TRBV12-3 or TRBV12-4 with TRBJ1-2, with a tentative D call TRBD1 (5 bases). V lost 7 bases and J lost 0, with 15 bases in between. This CDR3 spans 15 amino acids. The CDR3 DNA is TGTGCCAGCAAAACCTGGGGGGGATCTAACTATGGCTACACCTTC. This encodes CASKTWGGSNYGYTF.

The chain links TRBV20-1 to TRBJ2-7; maybe TRBD1 (5 bases). The CDR3 spans 14 residues. In germline, CDR1 is DFQATT, CDR2 SNEGSKA (reference sequence). CDR3 DNA sequence: TGCAGCCCATCCCCCTTCACAGGATCCTACGAGCAGTACTTC. It is translated as CSPSPFTGSYEQYF.

The CDR3, as DNA: TGTGCCAGCAGGGACAGGGGGGACCAGCCCCAGCATTTT. As protein: CASRDRGDQPQHF. The gene calls are TRBV6-2 or TRBV6-3 and TRBJ1-5; 10 bases align to TRBD1. CDR1 is MNHEY, CDR2 SVGEGT, per germline. The ends lost 6 bases at V and 7 bases at J; junction bases unmatched: 3. The CDR3 contains 13 residues.

The chain has TRBV7-9 and TRBJ1-2; 7 bases align to TRBD1. In germline, CDR1 is SEHNR, CDR2 FQNEAQ (reference sequence). The CDR3 is 12 amino acids. Trimming took 6 bases from V and 6 from J; bases not matched to a gene: 4. The DNA of the CDR3 is TGTGCCAGCAGTTACAGGGGCCATGGCTACACCTTC. As protein: CASSYRGHGYTF.

V usage is TRBV19 and J usage is TRBJ1-2, with TRBD1 identical over 7 bases. The CDR3 extends over 14 amino acids. V lost 5 bases and J lost 5; bases outside the gene matches: 8. Germline V gene sequence: CDR1 LNHDA, CDR2 SQIVND (reference sequence). The CDR3 coding sequence is TGTGCCAGTAGTCTACCAGGGGGAGGTTATGGCTACACCTTC. It translates to CASSLPGGGYGYTF.

This clonotype was detected a few times. This chain links TRBV4-1 with TRBJ1-2, with no clear D. Germline V lookup: CDR1 MGHRA, CDR2 YSYEKL. The CDR3 totals 15 residues. V shed 1 base and J shed 0 bases, with 9 bases lying between them. Here the CDR3 DNA reads TGCGCCAGCAGCCAAGGGGCGGCGGCTAACTATGGCTACACCTTC. Its protein is CASSQGAAANYGYTF.

The rearrangement links TRBV20-1 to TRBJ2-5; D unresolved. The CDR3 runs to 13 residues. CDR1 is DFQATT and CDR2 is SNEGSKA in the germline V gene (reference sequence). V was trimmed by 0 bases and J by 5 bases, leaving 10 bases between them. CDR3 region: CSARENLGETQYF. The CDR3 DNA follows: TGCAGTGCTAGAGAGAACCTGGGGGAGACCCAGTACTTC.

This clonotype was seen a handful of times. The J gene is TRBJ2-7, the V gene TRBV28; 8 bases line up with TRBD2. J lost 7 bases, V lost 8 bases, and 4 bases had no gene match. Looked up from germline, CDR1 is MDHEN and CDR2 is SYDVKM. The CDR3 has 11 residues. The CDR3 DNA reads TGTGCCAGCGGTGGCGGGGGGGAGCAGTACGTC. This codes for CASGGGGEQYV.

Many counts were recorded for this clonotype. The chain joins TRBV6-1 to TRBJ1-5; D perhaps matches TRBD1 (5 bases). V was pared by 1 base and J by 0 bases, with 16 bases between. The CDR3 is 18 residues long. Germline V gene data show CDR1 as MNHNS and CDR2 as SASEGT. CDR3 in DNA: TGTGCCAGCAGTGAAGGGGGCGCGTCCCTCTATAGCAATCAGCCCCAGCATTTT. This translates into CASSEGGASLYSNQPQHF.

A few counts support this clonotype. The chain has TRBV4-1 and TRBJ1-1; no reliable D call. The CDR3 runs 14 residues. V lost 3 bases and J lost 6, with 14 bases in between. The germline V gene encodes CDR1 MGHRA and CDR2 YSYEKL. CDR3 in DNA: TGCGCCAGCAGCCAGGTCTACATGGTGGCTGAAGCTTTCTTT. It specifies CASSQVYMVAEAFF.

This clonotype was seen more than once but under ten times. The V gene is TRBV2, the J gene TRBJ1-1; TRBD1 agrees at 9 bases. The trim removed 5 bases at V and 3 bases at J, leaving 4 bases unmatched. Germline V gene lookup returns CDR1 SNHLY and CDR2 FYNNEI. This CDR3 is built from 14 residues. CDR3 sequence reads: CASSRTGADTEAFF. In nucleotides, the CDR3 is TGTGCCAGCAGTCGGACAGGGGCGGACACTGAAGCTTTCTTT.

The chain is built from TRBV20-1 and TRBJ2-5, with D tentatively TRBD1 (5 bases). V lost 5 bases to trimming and J lost 2 bases, with 9 bases between them. The germline V gene has CDR1 DFQATT and CDR2 SNEGSKA (reference sequence). The CDR3 contains 12 residues. The CDR3 here is CSAFPGQETQYF. CDR3 bases: TGCAGTGCTTTTCCAGGGCAAGAGACCCAGTACTTC.

The table lists this clonotype with a few counts. Written as DNA, the CDR3 is TGCAGTGCTAGCCCAGGCAGAATCTATGGCTACACCTTC. Protein: CSASPGRIYGYTF. This rearrangement joins TRBV20-1 to TRBJ1-2; D is unclear. This CDR3 is 13 amino acids long. Germline CDR1 is DFQATT and CDR2 is SNEGSKA (reference sequence). V lost 3 bases, J lost 4 bases, and 12 bases lay in between.

This clonotype was found a few times. V and J are TRBV27 and TRBJ2-2, with D hard to call. This CDR3 has 12 residues. Trimming pared 4 bases from V and 7 bases from J, leaving 7 bases between. Germline V lookup: CDR1 MNHEY, CDR2 SMNVEV (reference sequence). For the CDR3, the DNA is TGTGCCAGCAGTTCCCTCGGCGGGGAGCTGTTTTTT. It encodes CASSSLGGELFF.

V is TRBV27 and J is TRBJ1-2; a possible D gene is TRBD1 (5 bases). Germline V gene sequence: CDR1 MNHEY, CDR2 SMNVEV (reference sequence). The CDR3 has 13 residues. V shed 2 bases and J shed 6 bases, with 10 bases lying between them. CDR3 sequence: CASSLGGVDGYTF. CDR3 in DNA: TGTGCCAGCAGTTTAGGGGGGGTTGATGGCTACACCTTC.

This sequence joins TRBV5-1 and TRBJ2-1; D unresolved. Per germline, CDR1 SGHRS and CDR2 YFSETQ. Trimming took 1 base from V and 9 from J, leaving 11 bases between them. This CDR3 is built from 13 residues. This chain's CDR3 is CASSLLIIGEQFF. In DNA, the CDR3 is TGCGCCAGCAGCTTGTTGATAATCGGTGAGCAGTTCTTC.

This clonotype was seen only a few times. The chain employs TRBV5-5 and TRBJ2-6; D not certain. Germline loops: CDR1 SGHKS, CDR2 YYEKEE (reference sequence). Trimming left V 2 bases short and J 4 bases short, with 10 bases between. The CDR3 consists of 15 residues. CDR3 sequence: CASSLRLAGANVLTF. CDR3 DNA sequence: TGTGCCAGCAGCTTAAGACTGGCCGGGGCCAACGTCCTGACTTTC. The whole variable domain, filled in from reference TRBV5-5 and TRBJ2-6, reads DAGVTQSPTHLIKTRGQQVTLRCSPISGHKSVSWYQQVLGQGPQFIFQYYEKEERGRGNFPDRFSARQFPNYSSELNVNALLLGDSALYLCASSLRLAGANVLTFGAGSRLTVL.

This rearrangement joins TRBV7-8 to TRBJ2-3; TRBD2 is a possible D gene (5 bases). This CDR3 region has 15 residues. The V gene lost 8 bases and the J gene lost 0 bases, with 15 bases spanning the gap. Germline-derived CDR1 and CDR2 are SGHVS and FQNEAQ. CDR3 in DNA: TGTGCCAGCGACAAGGAGGCAGCAAGCACAGATACGCAGTATTTT. Translation gives CASDKEAASTDTQYF. The full variable domain, with the rest looked up from reference TRBV7-8 and TRBJ2-3, is GAGVSQSPRYKVAKRGQDVALRCDPISGHVSLFWYQQALGQGPEFLTYFQNEAQLDKSGLPSDRFFAERPEGSVSTLKIQRTQQEDSAVYLCASDKEAASTDTQYFGPGTRLTVL.